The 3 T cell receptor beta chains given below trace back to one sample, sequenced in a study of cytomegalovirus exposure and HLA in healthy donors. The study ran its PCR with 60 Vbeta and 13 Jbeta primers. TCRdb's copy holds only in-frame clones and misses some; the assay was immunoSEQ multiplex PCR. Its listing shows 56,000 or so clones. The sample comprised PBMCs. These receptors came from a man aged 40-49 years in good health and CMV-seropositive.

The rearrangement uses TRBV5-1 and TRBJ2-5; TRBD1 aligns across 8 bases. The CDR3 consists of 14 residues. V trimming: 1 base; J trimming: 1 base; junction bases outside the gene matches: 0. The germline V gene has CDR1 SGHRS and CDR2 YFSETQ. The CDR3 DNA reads TGCGCCAGCAGCTTGACAGGGGGCCAAGAGACCCAGTACTTC. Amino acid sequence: CASSLTGGQETQYF.

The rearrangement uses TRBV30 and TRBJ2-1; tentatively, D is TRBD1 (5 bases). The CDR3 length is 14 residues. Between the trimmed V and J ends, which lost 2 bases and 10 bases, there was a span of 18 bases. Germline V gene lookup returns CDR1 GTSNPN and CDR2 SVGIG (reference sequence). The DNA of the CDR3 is TGTGCCTGGAGTAGCAGGGTAGGGCACAGGGAGCAGTTCTTC. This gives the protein CAWSSRVGHREQFF.

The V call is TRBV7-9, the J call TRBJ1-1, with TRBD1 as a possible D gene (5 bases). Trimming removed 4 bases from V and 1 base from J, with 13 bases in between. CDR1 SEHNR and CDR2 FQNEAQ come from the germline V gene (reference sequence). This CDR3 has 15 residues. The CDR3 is CASSSPRVGNTEAFF. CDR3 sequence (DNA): TGTGCCAGCAGCTCACCCAGGGTCGGGAACACTGAAGCTTTCTTT.